The 6 T cell receptor beta chains below were found in one sample sequenced in a study of control samples from healthy donors and cancer patients. Some clones are missing from TCRdb's copy, which holds only in-frame ones; the method was immunoSEQ multiplex PCR. Of more than 85,000 clones listed, 70% to 85% are singletons. Sequenced: PBMCs. All receptors derive from a man between 65 and 85 years old with lung cancer.

The chain has TRBV19 and TRBJ1-2; tentative D call: TRBD1 (6 bases). CDR1 and CDR2 from the germline V gene are LNHDA and SQIVND (reference sequence). This CDR3 is built from 13 residues. V dropped 8 bases and J dropped 6 bases, with 16 bases sitting between them. The CDR3 DNA reads as TGTGCCAGTGGAGACAGGAATGAGAATGGCTACACCTTC. This gives the protein CASGDRNENGYTF.

The chain recombines TRBV21-1 with TRBJ1-1; the table's D call of TRBD1 was not tested on the DNA. TRBV21-1 is a pseudogene. The CDR3 contains 14 residues. CDR3 in amino acids: CASSTGRSNTEAFF. The CDR3 DNA reads as TGTGCCAGCAGCACAGGCAGAAGCAACACTGAAGCTTTCTTT.

The rearrangement uses TRBV6-4 and TRBJ2-1; 9 bases are shared with TRBD1. Germline values: CDR1 MRHNA, CDR2 SNTAGT. CDR3 length equals 15 residues. The V gene end was trimmed by 7 bases and the J gene end by 7 bases; junction bases not matched to a gene: 11. CDR3 nucleotide sequence: TGTGCCAGCACTAAGGACAGGGGATTAGGGAATGAGCAGTTCTTC. This translates into CASTKDRGLGNEQFF.

The chain uses TRBV25-1 and TRBJ1-2; tentatively, D is TRBD1 (6 bases). V was clipped by 2 bases and J by 6 bases, with 13 bases between them. The germline V gene encodes CDR1 MGHDK and CDR2 SYGVNS. The CDR3 length is 14 residues. CDR3 residues: CASSEPGERHGYTF. In DNA, the CDR3 is TGTGCCAGCAGTGAACCAGGGGAGAGACATGGCTACACCTTC.

J is TRBJ2-7 and V is TRBV4-2; TRBD2 matches at 10 bases. This CDR3 contains 15 residues. The germline CDR1 and CDR2 sequences are LGHNA and YNFKEQ. V gave up 4 bases and J gave up 0 bases; unmatched junction bases: 3. CDR3 amino acids: CASSRGLAVSYEQYF. The CDR3 nucleotides are TGTGCCAGCAGCCGAGGACTAGCGGTCTCCTACGAGCAGTACTTC.

In this sample, this clone turned up many times. The V and J genes are TRBV2 and TRBJ1-5; 7 nucleotides line up with TRBD1. This CDR3 has 14 amino acids. Germline V gene sequence: CDR1 SNHLY, CDR2 FYNNEI. J was trimmed by 3 bases and V by 2 bases; bases with no gene match: 1. DNA for the CDR3: TGTGCCAGCAGTGAAACAGGGGACAATCAGCCCCAGCATTTT. The encoded protein is CASSETGDNQPQHF. Together with reference TRBV2 and TRBJ1-5, the CDR3 gives the full variable domain: EPEVTQTPSHQVTQMGQEVILRCVPISNHLYFYWYRQILGQKVEFLVSFYNNEISEKSEIFDDQFSVERPDGSNFTLKIRSTKLEDSAMYFCASSETGDNQPQHFGDGTRLSIL.